The rows below give T cell receptor beta chains drawn from one sample of a study of blood T cells in healthy people across ages. Via MiXCR, TCRdb re-called the 5' RACE reads, giving one row per CDR3 protein. The sample yields some 730,000 distinct CDR3 sequences, 22% seen once. Sequencing was done on a sample of blood. These receptors were collected from a man in his 70s in good health. Both conserved end residues are part of each CDR3.

V	J	CDR3
TRBV12-3/TRBV12-4	TRBJ1-2	CASSLGIRGSGYTF
TRBV7-9	TRBJ1-4	CASSLMGMSEKLFF
TRBV7-2	TRBJ2-1	CASSLSPGVYNEQFF
TRBV5-1	TRBJ2-3	CASRPPSGPTDTQYF
TRBV7-9	TRBJ2-7	CASNSRGYEQYF
TRBV5-1	TRBJ1-1	CASSLASVGGTEAFF
TRBV12-3/TRBV12-4	TRBJ1-4	CASSTTPTNEKLFF
TRBV7-8	TRBJ2-3	CASSLGLLGLTDTQYF
TRBV6-5	TRBJ1-2	CASSAGLGYGYTF
TRBV7-9	TRBJ2-3	CASSLPGGDTQYF
TRBV14	TRBJ1-1	CASSRVMNTEAFF
TRBV3-1	TRBJ2-1	CASSPGTVFGNEQFF
TRBV7-2	TRBJ2-1	CASSLVWRGASVGNEQFF
TRBV5-1	TRBJ2-5	CASRERGTVDTQYF
TRBV29-1	TRBJ2-1	CSVTPHRGLAGTYNEQFF
TRBV28	TRBJ1-1	CASRLQGAPEAFF
TRBV28	TRBJ1-4	CASTSGGANEKLFF
TRBV7-9	TRBJ2-1	CASSPLYEQFF
TRBV28	.	CASSPSPGKRGRPIIETQYF
TRBV12-3/TRBV12-4	TRBJ1-5	CASSETGSGQPQHF
TRBV20-1	TRBJ2-3	CSAARTSGGGDTQYF
TRBV12-3/TRBV12-4	TRBJ2-7	CASRGFYEQYF
TRBV5-1	TRBJ2-2	CASNRDWNTGELFF
TRBV4-2	TRBJ1-6	CASSQDLGNSPLHF
TRBV5-5	TRBJ1-2	CASSRDTSYTF
TRBV24-1	TRBJ2-3	CATSAARGGTQYF